The rows below give T cell receptor beta chains drawn from one sample of a study of radiation and T cells in renal cell carcinoma. Here immunoSEQ multiplex PCR was the method, and the copy in TCRdb shows in-frame clones only, minus some. The repertoire holds roughly 120,000 clones, 80% to 90% seen once, with approximately 2% in the top ten. The sequencing here drew on blood, taken from a patient whose treatment included radiotherapy and nephrectomy. These receptors all come from a woman in her fifties or sixties with renal cell carcinoma. The CDR3 runs from the conserved cysteine through the conserved F or W. Each record gives: CDR3 length, V gene, J gene, D gene, clone size, CDR3 DNA, CDR3 protein. A D gene is named only where the DNA matches it firmly. Size tells how often a clone was seen (once, few, many) or the class of an expanded clone, and some rows leave it out.

>18|TRBV6-4|TRBJ2-6|TRBD2|NA
TGTGCCAGCAGTGAGCGGGGGACTTTCGACTCTGGGGCCAACGTCCTGACTTTC
CASSERGTFDSGANVLTF
>12|TRBV11-3|TRBJ2-2|NA|NA
TGTGCCAGCAGCTTGGACCGGGGGGAGCTGTTTTTT
CASSLDRGELFF
>13|TRBV7-3|TRBJ1-2|NA|few
TGTGCCAGCAGCTGGGATAGACAGACTGGCTACACCTTC
CASSWDRQTGYTF
>15|TRBV9|TRBJ2-2|NA|NA
TGTGCCAGCAGCGTAGAAGGACGGAACACCGGGGAGCTGTTTTTT
CASSVEGRNTGELFF
>14|TRBV19|TRBJ2-7|NA|NA
TGTGCCAGTACATTCGGGCCGGGGGTTTACGAGCAGTACTTC
CASTFGPGVYEQYF
>15|TRBV29-1|TRBJ2-3|NA|NA
TGCAGCGTTGTTGAGGGCGGCGTTAGCACAGATACGCAGTATTTT
CSVVEGGVSTDTQYF
>14|TRBV11-2|TRBJ1-2|TRBD1|NA
TGTGCCAGCAGCGCCAGGGGGCTTTGGAATGGCTACACCTTC
CASSARGLWNGYTF
>14|TRBV10-3|TRBJ2-1|TRBD1|NA
TGTGCCATCAGTGTGGGGACAGGTTTGAATGAGCAGTTCTTC
CAISVGTGLNEQFF
>20|TRBV28|TRBJ2-3|TRBD2|once
TGTGCCAGCAGTACTTCTCGAAGACTAGCGGGGGGGCTAAGGTTGGATACGCAGTATTTT
CASSTSRRLAGGLRLDTQYF
>11|TRBV28|TRBJ1-1|NA|NA
TGTGCCAGCAGTTTACGCACTGAAGCTTTCTTT
CASSLRTEAFF
>14|TRBV7-6|TRBJ1-4|TRBD1|NA
TGTGCCAGCAGCCGCCAGGGGGGCGGTGAAAAACTGTTTTTT
CASSRQGGGEKLFF
>13|TRBV6-4|TRBJ1-2|TRBD1|NA
TGTGCCAGCAGTGCGACAGGGGTTAGTGGCTACACCTTC
CASSATGVSGYTF
>13|TRBV27|TRBJ2-7|NA|NA
TGTGCCAGCAGTTCTACAGCCCCCACGTATCAGTACTTC
CASSSTAPTYQYF
>11|TRBV20-1|TRBJ2-7|NA|NA
TGCAGTGCTCTAGTAACCTACGAGCAGTACTTC
CSALVTYEQYF
>14|TRBV5-6|TRBJ1-5|NA|few
TGTGCCAGCAGCTTGCGAGGGTCGGAACAGCCCCAGCATTTT
CASSLRGSEQPQHF
>13|TRBV29-1|TRBJ2-7|TRBD2|once
TGCAGCGCCTCCGGGACTAGCCAAGTCGAGCAGTACTTC
CSASGTSQVEQYF